This T cell receptor beta chain was documented in a study of cytomegalovirus exposure and HLA in healthy donors. Trimming took off 5 bases at V and 2 bases at J, with 15 bases between the two ends. Per the germline V gene, CDR1 is SGHTA and CDR2 is FQGTGA. The CDR3 has 15 residues. Findings and caveats of the study: Analyzed later, most CMV-associated TCR beta chains appeared HLA-restricted.

On this clone itself: The antigen is not known. Different DNA sequences within this sample yield the same CDR3.

PCR involved 60 Vbeta and 13 Jbeta primers. TCRdb's copy holds only in-frame clones and misses some; the assay was immunoSEQ multiplex PCR. Of more than 85,000 clones in the sample, about three quarters are singletons; the top ten hold roughly 15%. The receptor comes from a woman between 45 and 60 years old in good health and CMV-seropositive. Input material: PBMCs. J is TRBJ1-2 and V is TRBV7-3; no firm D call. CDR3 sequence: CASSPWPGENYGYTF. The CDR3 nucleotides read TGTGCCAGCAGCCCCTGGCCTGGGGAGAACTATGGCTACACCTTC.